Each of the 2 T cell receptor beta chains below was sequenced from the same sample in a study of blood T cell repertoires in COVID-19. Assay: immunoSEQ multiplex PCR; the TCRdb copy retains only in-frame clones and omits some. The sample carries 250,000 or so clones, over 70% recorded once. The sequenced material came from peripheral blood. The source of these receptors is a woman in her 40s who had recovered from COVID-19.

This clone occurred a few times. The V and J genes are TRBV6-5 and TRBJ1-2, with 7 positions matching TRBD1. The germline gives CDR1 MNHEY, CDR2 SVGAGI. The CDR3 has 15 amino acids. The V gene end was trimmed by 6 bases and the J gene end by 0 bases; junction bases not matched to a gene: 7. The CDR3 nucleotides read TGTGCCAGCAGCTACGGGGACAGTACTAACTATGGCTACACCTTC. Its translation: CASSYGDSTNYGYTF.

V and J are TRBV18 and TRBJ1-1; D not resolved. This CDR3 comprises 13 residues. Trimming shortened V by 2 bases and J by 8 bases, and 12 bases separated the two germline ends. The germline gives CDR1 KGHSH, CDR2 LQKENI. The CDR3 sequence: CASSPSQDQEAFF. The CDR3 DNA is TGTGCCAGCTCACCAAGCCAGGATCAGGAAGCTTTCTTT.